This T cell receptor beta chain came from a study of technical replicates of blood from several donors. CDR3 length: 16 amino acids. Trimming left V 5 bases short and J 4 bases short, with 21 bases between. Germline values: CDR1 SGHVS, CDR2 FQNEAQ. Assay used: immunoSEQ multiplex PCR; TCRdb lists only in-frame clones, some missing. This sample has tens of thousands of clones; roughly 92% occur once, and the top ten carry about 0.25%. The V gene is TRBV7-8, the J gene TRBJ2-7, with D maybe TRBD1 (8 bases). This receptor was obtained from a human donor in good health. Sample: T cells isolated from PBMCs. CDR3 protein: CASSNPRTGTKYEQYF. The CDR3, as DNA: TGTGCCAGCAGCAACCCAAGGACAGGGACTAAATACGAGCAGTACTTC.